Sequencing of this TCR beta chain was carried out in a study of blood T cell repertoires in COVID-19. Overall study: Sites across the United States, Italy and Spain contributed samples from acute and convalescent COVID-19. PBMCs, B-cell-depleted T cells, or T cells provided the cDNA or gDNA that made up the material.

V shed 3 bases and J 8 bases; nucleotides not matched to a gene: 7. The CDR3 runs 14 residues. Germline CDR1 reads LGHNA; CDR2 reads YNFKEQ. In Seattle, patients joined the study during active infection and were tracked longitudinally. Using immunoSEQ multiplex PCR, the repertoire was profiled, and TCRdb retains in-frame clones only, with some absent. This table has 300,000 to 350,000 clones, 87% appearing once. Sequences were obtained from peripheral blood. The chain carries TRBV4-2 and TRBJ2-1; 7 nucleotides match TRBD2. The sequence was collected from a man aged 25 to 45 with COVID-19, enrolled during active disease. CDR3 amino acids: CASSQGRGTDEQFF. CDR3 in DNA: TGTGCCAGCAGCCAGGGGAGGGGAACAGATGAGCAGTTCTTC.